A single sample is the source of the 22 T cell receptor beta chains below, sequenced in a study of blood T cell repertoires in COVID-19. Libraries were prepared by immunoSEQ multiplex PCR; TCRdb keeps only in-frame clonotypes and omits some of them. The repertoire consists of roughly 58,000 clones, with 75% to 90% occurring once and the leading ten covering about 31%. Sequenced: peripheral blood. Receptors originate from a man aged 60 to 69 with COVID-19, enrolled during active disease.

This clone has only a few counts. The V gene is TRBV5-1, the J gene TRBJ1-1; no clear D. V was clipped by 4 bases and J by 1 base, with 8 bases between them. Germline V gene sequence: CDR1 SGHRS, CDR2 YFSETQ. The CDR3 has 13 residues. The CDR3 loop is CASSMDGNTEAFF. The DNA of the CDR3 is TGCGCCAGCAGCATGGACGGGAACACTGAAGCTTTCTTT.

The chain recombines TRBV18 with TRBJ2-7; 10 nucleotides line up with TRBD2. The germline CDR1 and CDR2 sequences are KGHSH and LQKENI. V lost 3 bases to trimming and J lost 6 bases; unmatched junction nucleotides: 5. The CDR3 is 14 amino acids. The CDR3 sequence: CASSPGLAATEQYF. CDR3 coding DNA: TGTGCCAGCTCACCCGGACTAGCGGCGACCGAGCAGTACTTC.

This clone was seen more than once but under ten times. The rearrangement uses TRBV7-6 and TRBJ1-5, with TRBD1 matching 7 bases. Germline trimming cut 4 bases from V and 7 bases from J; bases unmatched to any gene: 4. The CDR3 covers 13 residues. Germline lookup yields CDR1 SGHVS and CDR2 FNYEAQ. As DNA, the CDR3 is TGTGCCAGCAGCTCAGGGGGGATCCAGCCCCAGCATTTT. Residues: CASSSGGIQPQHF.

V and J are TRBV7-8 and TRBJ2-5, with 8 bases lining up with TRBD2. This CDR3 has 14 amino acids. Germline assignment: CDR1 SGHVS and CDR2 FQNEAQ. V was clipped by 5 bases and J by 4 bases; unmatched bases: 6. The CDR3 spells CASSPTGGRETQYF. CDR3 nucleotides: TGTGCCAGCAGCCCAACGGGGGGGAGAGAGACCCAGTACTTC.

This clone was seen just once. The chain carries TRBV5-4 and TRBJ1-1, with 8 bases that match TRBD1. The CDR3 sequence is 18 residues long. V lost 2 bases, J lost 4 bases, and 16 bases stayed unmatched. Germline lookup yields CDR1 SGHNT and CDR2 YYREEE (reference sequence). The chain's CDR3 is CASSFFSVFEGTGTEAFF. CDR3 coding DNA: TGTGCCAGCAGCTTCTTTTCAGTTTTCGAGGGGACAGGCACTGAAGCTTTCTTT.

The chain links TRBV6-4 to TRBJ2-3; 11 nucleotides line up with TRBD2. CDR1 MRHNA and CDR2 SNTAGT come from the germline V gene. There are 17 residues in the CDR3. J gave up 2 bases and V 6 bases, and 10 bases lay outside the gene matches. The CDR3: CASRTALAGEPTDTQYF. The CDR3 DNA is TGTGCCAGCAGGACAGCACTAGCGGGAGAGCCCACAGATACGCAGTATTTT.

The rearrangement links TRBV11-3 to TRBJ2-5, with 9 bases fitting TRBD2. The ends lost 0 bases at V and 0 bases at J; junction bases unmatched: 17. Germline CDR1 and CDR2: SGHNT and YENEEA. This CDR3 is 21 amino acids long. For the CDR3, the DNA is TGTGCCAGCAGCTTAGATCGCTTGGGACTAGCCCGGGGTCGAGACCAAGAGACCCAGTACTTC. Translating gives CASSLDRLGLARGRDQETQYF.

The rearrangement links TRBV5-8 to TRBJ1-4, with a tentative D call TRBD1 (5 bases). V lost 7 bases, J lost 0 bases, and 16 bases lay in between. The CDR3 extends over 16 amino acids. The germline V gene encodes CDR1 SGHTS and CDR2 YDEGEE. CDR3 residues: CASGWGERATNEKLFF. The CDR3 coding sequence is TGTGCCAGCGGTTGGGGGGAACGAGCAACTAATGAAAAACTGTTTTTT.

This chain uses TRBV5-1 with TRBJ2-5; D possibly corresponds to TRBD2 (5 bases). This CDR3 contains 14 residues. V was shortened by 4 bases and J by 3 bases, with 13 bases between the two germline ends. Germline loops: CDR1 SGHRS, CDR2 YFSETQ. CDR3 in amino acids: CASSRRTGEETQYF. The CDR3 nucleotides are TGCGCCAGCAGCCGAAGGACTGGAGAAGAGACCCAGTACTTC.

The V gene is TRBV25-1, the J gene TRBJ2-2, with 8 positions matching TRBD1. V trimming: 5 bases; J trimming: 0 bases; junction bases outside the gene matches: 8. Germline V gene lookup returns CDR1 MGHDK and CDR2 SYGVNS. This CDR3 region has 17 residues. CDR3 sequence (DNA): TGTGCCAGCAGTAAGTTACAGGGGGAACCGAACACCGGGGAGCTGTTTTTT. Protein product: CASSKLQGEPNTGELFF.

The V call is TRBV7-2, the J call TRBJ2-6; possible D gene TRBD1, 5 bases. The V gene lost 3 bases and the J gene lost 3 bases, with 12 bases spanning the gap. Germline-derived CDR1 and CDR2 are SGHTA and FQGNSA. The length of the CDR3 is 16 residues. The CDR3 sequence: CASSLSGLGGANVLTF. The CDR3 bases are TGTGCCAGCAGCTTGTCAGGGCTTGGTGGGGCCAACGTCCTGACTTTC.

J is TRBJ2-7 and V is TRBV7-3; 7 bases are a match to TRBD1. The CDR3 covers 15 residues. With V trimmed by 1 base and J by 2 bases, 5 bases remained unmatched. Per germline, CDR1 SGHTA and CDR2 FQGTGA. The CDR3 reads CASSLRQGKTYEQYF. In nucleotides, the CDR3 is TGTGCCAGCAGCTTAAGACAGGGAAAAACCTACGAGCAGTACTTC.

The chain couples TRBV13 to TRBJ2-7; 15 nucleotides line up with TRBD2. The CDR3 runs to 15 residues. From germline, CDR1 is PRHDT and CDR2 FYEKMQ (reference sequence). Losses at the gene ends were 4 bases for V and 6 bases for J; bases not matched to a gene: 4. The CDR3 spells CASSSGLAGGREQYF. As DNA, the CDR3 is TGTGCCAGCAGCTCGGGACTAGCGGGGGGTCGCGAGCAGTACTTC.

This clone was picked up one time. V usage is TRBV10-3 and J usage is TRBJ1-6, with D possibly TRBD1 on 6 matching bases. The CDR3 is made up of 14 amino acids. V was clipped by 4 bases and J by 4 bases, with 8 bases between them. Germline V gives CDR1 ENHRY, CDR2 SYGVKD. CDR3 sequence reads: CAISADSYNSPLHF. In DNA form, the CDR3 reads TGTGCCATCAGTGCGGACAGTTATAATTCACCCCTCCACTTT.

This chain connects TRBV3-1 (or the pseudogene TRBV3-2) to TRBJ1-1; 8 positions agree with TRBD1. Germline V gene data show CDR1 as LGHDT and CDR2 as YNNKEL (reference sequence). Losses at the gene ends were 6 bases for V and 1 base for J; bases not matched to a gene: 7. The CDR3 is 15 amino acids. CDR3 sequence reads: CASRDRQGKNTEAFF. The CDR3 nucleotides are TGTGCCAGCAGAGACCGACAGGGGAAGAACACTGAAGCTTTCTTT.

The chain combines TRBV5-4 with TRBJ2-2; 11 nucleotides line up with TRBD1. V dropped 4 bases and J dropped 6; count of bases not matched to a gene: 2. This CDR3 comprises 14 residues. Germline CDR1 and CDR2: SGHNT and YYREEE (reference sequence). The CDR3 coding sequence is TGTGCCAGCAGCCGGACAGGGGGCCCCGGGGAGCTGTTTTTT. Protein product: CASSRTGGPGELFF.

The J gene is TRBJ1-3, the V gene TRBV6-9; D is perhaps TRBD1 (5 bases). CDR3 size: 18 residues. From germline, CDR1 is MNHGY and CDR2 SVAAGI. Between the trimmed V and J ends, which lost 6 bases and 0 bases, there was a span of 21 bases. CDR3 sequence reads: CASRYLRQTQYSGNTIYF. The CDR3 DNA reads as TGTGCCAGCAGATACTTGAGACAGACCCAATACTCTGGAAACACCATATATTTT.

The chain employs TRBV18 and TRBJ2-1; 9 nucleotides match TRBD1. V lost 3 bases and J lost 8; bases outside the gene matches: 8. CDR3 length: 15 residues. CDR1 KGHSH and CDR2 LQKENI come from the germline V gene. CDR3 sequence: CASSPGQGSIDEQFF. The DNA of the CDR3 is TGTGCCAGCTCACCGGGACAGGGATCGATCGATGAGCAGTTCTTC.

The J gene is TRBJ1-2, the V gene TRBV3-1 (or the pseudogene TRBV3-2), with D possibly matching TRBD1 (6 bases). Trimming stripped 0 bases from V and 4 bases from J, with 12 bases between. The CDR3 runs 15 residues. The germline V gene encodes CDR1 LGHDT and CDR2 YNNKEL (reference sequence). The CDR3 reads CASSQEGGRVYGYTF. The DNA of the CDR3 is TGTGCCAGCAGCCAAGAGGGGGGGCGCGTCTATGGCTACACCTTC.

The chain's CDR3 is CASSQDPTFPVTEGRGYTF. Written as DNA, the CDR3 is TGCGCCAGCAGCCAAGATCCCACCTTCCCCGTCACAGAGGGCCGCGGCTACACCTTC. This chain connects TRBV4-1 to TRBJ1-2; D is uncertain. This CDR3 has 19 residues. Germline V gene data show CDR1 as MGHRA and CDR2 as YSYEKL. The V and J ends lost 0 bases and 8 bases respectively, with 28 bases between them.

The rearrangement uses TRBV27 and TRBJ1-1, with TRBD1 identical over 11 bases. After removal of 3 bases from V and 6 bases from J, the junction contained 21 bases not matched to a gene. The CDR3 has 20 amino acids. The germline V gene has CDR1 MNHEY and CDR2 SMNVEV (reference sequence). The CDR3 region is CASSFFRKSGQGAESAEAFF. The DNA of the CDR3 is TGTGCCAGCAGTTTTTTTAGGAAATCAGGACAGGGGGCGGAAAGCGCTGAAGCTTTCTTT.

This clone was observed a handful of times. The chain carries TRBV29-1 and TRBJ2-7; D not certain. V was clipped by 0 bases and J by 0 bases, with 9 bases between them. Looked up from germline, CDR1 is SQVTM and CDR2 is ANQGSEA. There are 14 residues in the CDR3. The CDR3, as DNA: TGCAGCGTTGAAGAGACACGAACCTCCTACGAGCAGTACTTC. Amino acid sequence: CSVEETRTSYEQYF.